The rows below give T cell receptor beta chains drawn from one sample of a study of PD-1 blockade in classical Hodgkin lymphoma. Libraries were prepared by immunoSEQ multiplex PCR; TCRdb keeps only in-frame clonotypes and omits some of them. The sample shows roughly 90,000 clones, roughly 76% of them seen only once. The specimen comprised peripheral blood mononuclear cells (PBMCs), sampled before the second cycle of nivolumab. The receptors were sampled from a human donor with classical Hodgkin lymphoma. CDR3s include the opening cysteine and the closing phenylalanine or tryptophan. Expanded clones get a size class; other rows say once, few or many, or leave the size out.

V	size	J	CDR3
TRBV5-1	-	TRBJ1-4	CASSLSRQDEKLFF
TRBV30	-	TRBJ2-7	CACGAAGGYEQYF
TRBV27	-	TRBJ1-5	CASSLARGSNQPQHF
TRBV18	-	TRBJ1-4	CASSPRLVGTGDEKLFF
TRBV25-1	-	TRBJ2-5	CASSEYRRGLQETQYF
TRBV11-3	-	TRBJ2-6	CASSTHSGANVLTF
TRBV7-9	-	TRBJ1-1	CASNHPGGTEAFF
TRBV30	-	TRBJ2-7	CACPASDSYEQYF
TRBV27	-	TRBJ2-7	CASSSTRGGSATYEQYF
TRBV29-1	-	TRBJ2-7	CSVLARDGAYEQYF
TRBV27	-	TRBJ2-6	CASSLSSPGAGSLSGANVLTF
TRBV7-8	few	TRBJ2-3	CASAREFTDTQYF
TRBV6-5	-	TRBJ1-5	CASSYSGQGSQPQHF
TRBV7-3	-	TRBJ2-3	CASSSIRAGPRYF
TRBV7-2	few	TRBJ1-1	CASSASRGGEAFF
TRBV10-3	-	TRBJ2-7	CAISEQGAGLYEQYF
TRBV5-1	-	TRBJ2-5	CASSSGLAVRDQETQYF
TRBV6-6	few	TRBJ1-5	CASRDRGHQPQHF
TRBV5-4	-	TRBJ2-5	CASSTRTDLKETQYF
TRBV7-2	-	TRBJ2-3	CASSLVGTGGGDTQYF
TRBV5-5	-	TRBJ2-2	CASSGRTGPGELFF
TRBV2	-	TRBJ2-3	CASSEAPVSTDTQYF
TRBV2	-	TRBJ2-7	CASSVPSGFTYEQYF
TRBV6-1	-	TRBJ2-3	CASSPGRTTGYF
TRBV7-2	once	TRBJ2-7	CASSLGRSYEQYF
TRBV11-2	-	TRBJ1-4	CASSRGANEKLFF
TRBV30	once	TRBJ2-1	CAWSVPAGETYNEQFF
TRBV10-3	-	TRBJ1-4	CAINSGSNEKLFF
TRBV30	-	TRBJ1-2	CAWTMVTHLYGYTF
TRBV18	-	TRBJ1-2	CASSPQTQGAGYGYTF
TRBV15	-	TRBJ2-7	CATSRDIGAGGKDEQYF
TRBV5-1	-	TRBJ2-2	CASSGRDRSAGELFF
TRBV28	-	TRBJ1-2	CASMGGNYGYTF
TRBV2	-	TRBJ2-5	CASRDPPGRETQYF
TRBV28	once	TRBJ2-7	CASRRGDSYEQYF
TRBV12-5	-	TRBJ2-6	CASGLRGANVLTF
TRBV19	-	TRBJ2-5	CASSIVGQGGTQYF
TRBV4-1	few	TRBJ1-4	CASSQDPDLRNEKLFF
TRBV10-1	-	TRBJ2-3	CASRMRRLTDTQYF
TRBV23-1	-	TRBJ2-1	CASKSPGQAKYNEQFF
TRBV6-5	-	TRBJ2-7	CASSYSSFSSTYEQYF
TRBV7-2	few	TRBJ1-2	CASSSNQGYGYTF
TRBV10-3	-	TRBJ2-3	CAIRNQVENTQYF
TRBV4-1	-	TRBJ2-3	CASSQESRAQYF
TRBV6-1	many	TRBJ1-2	CASSEEGQFLMGYTF
TRBV30	-	TRBJ1-4	CAWTPAGGGEKLFF
TRBV7-2	-	TRBJ2-1	CASISMPLTGTYNEQFF
TRBV7-2	-	TRBJ2-7	CASSPPGQEFVGEQYF
TRBV6-1	-	TRBJ2-5	CATSRQETQYF
TRBV2	-	TRBJ1-4	CASSAERGANEKLFF
TRBV27	-	TRBJ1-2	CASSWGQGANYGYTF
TRBV19	-	TRBJ2-2	CASTRTSWYTGELFF
TRBV7-2	-	TRBJ2-5	CASSFQTDLRETQYF